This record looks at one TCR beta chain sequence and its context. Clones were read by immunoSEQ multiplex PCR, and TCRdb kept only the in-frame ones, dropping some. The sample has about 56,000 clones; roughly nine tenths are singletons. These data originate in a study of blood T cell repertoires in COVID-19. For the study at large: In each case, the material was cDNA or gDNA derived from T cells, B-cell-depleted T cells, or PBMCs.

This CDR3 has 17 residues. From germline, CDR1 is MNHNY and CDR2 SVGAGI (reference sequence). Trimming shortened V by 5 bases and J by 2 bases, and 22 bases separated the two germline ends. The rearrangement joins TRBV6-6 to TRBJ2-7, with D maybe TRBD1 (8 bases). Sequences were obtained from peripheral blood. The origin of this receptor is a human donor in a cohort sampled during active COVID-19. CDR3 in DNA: TGTGCCAGCAGTCTTACAGGGGGGGCGGTTCGTGCCTACGAGCAGTACTTC. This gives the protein CASSLTGGAVRAYEQYF.